The 9 T cell receptor beta chains below were found in one sample sequenced in a study of shared clonotypes between healthy human individuals. Method: immunoSEQ multiplex PCR; TCRdb's copy keeps in-frame clones and lacks some. Of roughly 530,000 clones listed, 95% to 97% are singletons. Input material: naive CD4+ T cells sorted from blood. Subset: CD45RA+ positively selected. These receptors originate from a woman in her 30s in good health.

V is TRBV28 and J is TRBJ1-5; D remains unclear. This CDR3 is 14 amino acids long. CDR1 MDHEN and CDR2 SYDVKM come from the germline V gene. Trimming took off 6 bases at V and 1 base at J, with 10 bases between the two ends. The CDR3 DNA reads TGTGCCAGCAGCCCGACCCAGAGCAATCAGCCCCAGCATTTT. It translates to CASSPTQSNQPQHF.

This clone was detected only once. The chain recombines TRBV18 with TRBJ2-7; 11 nucleotides line up with TRBD2. This CDR3 has 17 residues. CDR1 is KGHSH, CDR2 LQKENI, per germline. Losses at the gene ends were 2 bases for V and 0 bases for J; bases not matched to a gene: 6. The CDR3, as DNA: TGTGCCAGCTCACCAGTGACTAGCGGGACAAGCTCCTACGAGCAGTACTTC. This translates into CASSPVTSGTSSYEQYF.

V and J are TRBV28 and TRBJ1-1; D perhaps matches TRBD1 (6 bases). V dropped 2 bases and J dropped 4 bases, with 11 bases sitting between them. This CDR3 is 14 amino acids long. Germline V gives CDR1 MDHEN, CDR2 SYDVKM. The CDR3: CASSLAGVRTEAFF. CDR3 nucleotide sequence: TGTGCCAGCAGTTTAGCAGGGGTTCGCACTGAAGCTTTCTTT.

The chain combines TRBV2 with TRBJ2-3, with D possibly called TRBD1 or TRBD2 (6 bases each). The CDR3 length is 14 residues. Looked up from germline, CDR1 is SNHLY and CDR2 is FYNNEI. Trimming removed 9 bases at V and 2 bases at J, with 15 bases between. In nucleotides, the CDR3 is TGTGCCAGTAGACGTCCGGGGGCCACAGATACGCAGTATTTT. As protein: CASRRPGATDTQYF.

CDR3 sequence reads: CASNRVEMNTEAFF. DNA for the CDR3: TGTGCCAGTAACAGAGTTGAGATGAACACTGAAGCTTTCTTT. V and J are TRBV19 and TRBJ1-1; D gene unclear. Germline CDR1 is LNHDA and CDR2 is SQIVND (reference sequence). Trimming took off 7 bases at V and 0 bases at J, with 12 bases between the two ends. This CDR3 spans 14 amino acids.

The chain carries TRBV7-3 and TRBJ1-1; TRBD1 aligns across 10 bases. Trimming removed 5 bases from V and 9 bases from J; junction bases left unmatched: 3. Germline lookup yields CDR1 SGHTA and CDR2 FQGTGA. The CDR3 spans 12 residues. CDR3 amino acids: CASSPGQGQAFF. The CDR3 nucleotides read TGTGCCAGCAGCCCGGGACAGGGGCAAGCTTTCTTT.

The chain uses TRBV2 and TRBJ2-3; TRBD1 or TRBD2 may be the D gene (5 bases each). V was cut by 7 bases and J by 4 bases, with 9 bases left in between. The CDR3 is 12 residues long. Germline loops: CDR1 SNHLY, CDR2 FYNNEI. The CDR3 coding sequence is TGTGCCAGCAAGCAGGGACCAGATACGCAGTATTTT. It yields the protein CASKQGPDTQYF.

V usage is TRBV10-3 and J usage is TRBJ2-1; 7 bases align to TRBD2. The junction had 7 bases not matched to a gene; V was cut back by 10 bases and J by 1 base. CDR3 length equals 14 residues. Germline V CDR1 and CDR2: ENHRY, SYGVKD. CDR3 protein: CATAPGLSYNEQFF. The CDR3 nucleotides read TGTGCCACCGCCCCGGGACTATCCTACAATGAGCAGTTCTTC.

CDR3 protein: CASSFPQPQHF. The CDR3 coding sequence is TGTGCCAGCAGCTTCCCCCAGCCCCAGCATTTT. The chain employs TRBV4-2 and TRBJ1-5, with no clear D. Germline V gene data show CDR1 as LGHNA and CDR2 as YNFKEQ. This CDR3 contains 11 residues. V lost 5 bases and J lost 7, with 6 bases in between.